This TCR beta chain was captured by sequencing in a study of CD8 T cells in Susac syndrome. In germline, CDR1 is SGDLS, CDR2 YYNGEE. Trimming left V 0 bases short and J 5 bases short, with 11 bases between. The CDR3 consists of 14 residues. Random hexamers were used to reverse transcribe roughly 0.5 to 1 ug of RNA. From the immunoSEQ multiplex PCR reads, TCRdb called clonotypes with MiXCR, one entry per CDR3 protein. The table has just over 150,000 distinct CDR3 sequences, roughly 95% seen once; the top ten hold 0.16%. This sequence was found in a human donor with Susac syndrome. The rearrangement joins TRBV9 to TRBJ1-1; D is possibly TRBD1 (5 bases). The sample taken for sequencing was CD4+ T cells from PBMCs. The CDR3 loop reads CASSVAGRGTEAFF. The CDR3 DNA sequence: TGTGCCAGCAGCGTAGCAGGGAGGGGAACTGAAGCTTTCTTT.